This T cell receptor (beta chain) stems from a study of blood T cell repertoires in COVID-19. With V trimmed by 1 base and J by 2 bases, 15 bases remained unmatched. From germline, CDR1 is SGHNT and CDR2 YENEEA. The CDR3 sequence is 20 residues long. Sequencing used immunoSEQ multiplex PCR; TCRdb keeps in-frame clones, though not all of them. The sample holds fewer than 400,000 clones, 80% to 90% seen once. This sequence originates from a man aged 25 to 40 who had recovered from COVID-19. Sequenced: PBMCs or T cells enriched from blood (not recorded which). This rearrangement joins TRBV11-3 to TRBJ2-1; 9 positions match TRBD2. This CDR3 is CASSLGWGGETSGTYNEQFF. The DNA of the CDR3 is TGTGCCAGCAGCTTAGGGTGGGGAGGGGAGACTAGCGGAACCTACAATGAGCAGTTCTTC.